Below are 5 T cell receptor beta chains sequenced from a single sample in a study of shared clonotypes between healthy human individuals. Profiling relied on immunoSEQ multiplex PCR, and the TCRdb table lists in-frame clones only, not all of them. The sample has 85,000 to 100,000 clones, 68% seen once. The sample was memory CD8+ T cells sorted from blood. Described subset: CD45RO+ cells pooled with CCR7-negative TemRA cells. The source is a man aged 30-40 years in good health.

The chain joins TRBV2 to TRBJ2-7; a possible D gene is TRBD1 (5 bases). The germline V gene encodes CDR1 SNHLY and CDR2 FYNNEI. Trimming left V 8 bases short and J 3 bases short, with 11 bases between. There are 12 residues in the CDR3. CDR3 sequence (DNA): TGTGCCAGCTTCCAGGGAAACTACGAGCAGTACTTC. Protein sequence: CASFQGNYEQYF.

This chain links TRBV19 with TRBJ1-5; 10 bases agree with TRBD1. With V trimmed by 5 bases and J by 0 bases, 13 bases remained unmatched. The CDR3 sequence is 19 residues long. Germline values: CDR1 LNHDA, CDR2 SQIVND (reference sequence). CDR3 coding DNA: TGTGCCAGTAGTGGGGGGACAGGGGAAATTGTATATAGCAATCAGCCCCAGCATTTT. It specifies CASSGGTGEIVYSNQPQHF.

This sequence joins TRBV6-1 and TRBJ2-2; D may be TRBD2 (5 bases). Germline V gene lookup returns CDR1 MNHNS and CDR2 SASEGT. This CDR3 region has 13 residues. Trimming took 8 bases from V and 1 from J, leaving 8 bases between them. CDR3 DNA sequence: TGTGCCAGCCTCGGAGGGAACACCGGGGAGCTGTTTTTT. Amino acid sequence: CASLGGNTGELFF.

This clone was counted ten times or more. This chain links TRBV10-1 with TRBJ2-1, with TRBD2 matching 9 bases. CDR1 is WNHNN, CDR2 SYGVQD, per germline (reference sequence). The CDR3 totals 20 residues. Trimming cost V 7 bases and J 5 bases; bases outside gene matches: 24. The chain's CDR3 is CASNFAPAGGPSLHHNEQFF. The CDR3 bases are TGCGCCAGCAACTTCGCACCGGCGGGAGGGCCGAGTTTACACCACAATGAGCAGTTCTTC.

The chain combines TRBV30 with TRBJ1-2; weak D call: TRBD1 (5 bases). V dropped 7 bases and J dropped 8 bases, with 11 bases sitting between them. There are 10 residues in the CDR3. The germline V gene encodes CDR1 GTSNPN and CDR2 SVGIG (reference sequence). Here the CDR3 reads CAFRWDGYTF. The CDR3 nucleotides read TGTGCCTTCAGGTGGGACGGCTACACCTTC.